This is a list of T cell receptor beta chains from one sample in a study of control samples from healthy donors and cancer patients. Sequenced by immunoSEQ multiplex PCR; TCRdb stores in-frame clones only, minus some. The data contain about 130,000 clones, 85% to 95% of them singletons. The specimen was PBMCs. These receptors originate from a man aged 60 to 69 with colorectal cancer. The CDR3 runs from the conserved cysteine through the conserved F or W. Each record gives: D gene, J gene, clone size, V gene, CDR3 protein. The D gene is left open where the match is weak. A clone size is listed for some rows: how often the clone was seen (once, few, many), or a class if it is expanded.

-,TRBJ2-5,-,TRBV7-7,CASSLGNQETQYF
TRBD1,TRBJ1-1,-,TRBV28,CASIRTGSEAFF
-,TRBJ1-1,-,TRBV6-2/TRBV6-3,CASSYREYTEAFF
-,TRBJ1-2,-,TRBV4-1,CASSQGQGIRYGYTF
TRBD1,TRBJ1-2,once,TRBV3-1/TRBV3-2,CASSANYRGNYGYTF
-,TRBJ2-3,-,TRBV5-1,CASSLGATDTQYF
-,TRBJ1-2,-,TRBV25-1,CASRGWVSEGYTF
-,TRBJ2-1,-,TRBV3-1/TRBV3-2,CASSQDPLLGGNEQFF
TRBD1,TRBJ1-2,-,TRBV30,CAWGRDRGDYGYTF
-,TRBJ1-3,-,TRBV19,CASSLIGNTIYF
TRBD1,TRBJ1-3,-,TRBV7-6,CASSLADRISGNTIYF
TRBD1,TRBJ1-1,once,TRBV19,CASSPGGAYNTEAFF
-,TRBJ2-6,-,TRBV3-1/TRBV3-2,CASSQDPRTAGFDGSGANVLTF
TRBD1,TRBJ1-4,-,TRBV5-1,CATGTGDATNEKLFF
-,TRBJ1-1,-,TRBV3-1/TRBV3-2,CASSQLRGLPEAFF
-,TRBJ2-4,-,TRBV21-1,CASSLPTAKNIQYF
-,TRBJ1-1,-,TRBV6-2/TRBV6-3,CASSPSGGGARTEAFF
TRBD2,TRBJ2-2,-,TRBV6-6,CASSRTAGGIAGELFF
TRBD1,TRBJ2-7,-,TRBV29-1,CSEAYYRGCEQYF
-,TRBJ1-1,-,TRBV19,CASSTGPDLEAFF
TRBD1,TRBJ2-3,-,TRBV3-1/TRBV3-2,CASSLDRGTDTQYF
-,TRBJ2-7,few,TRBV7-9,CASSLVVTGSEQYF
TRBD1,TRBJ1-5,once,TRBV6-5,CASSSDRGGNQPQHF
-,TRBJ1-5,-,TRBV28,CASTLDRFQPQHF
-,TRBJ2-7,-,TRBV21-1,CASTSTGPRIYEQYF
-,TRBJ1-1,-,TRBV9,CASSFNWGTEAFF
TRBD1,TRBJ1-1,-,TRBV6-5,CASRYDRGSGTEAFF
-,TRBJ1-6,-,TRBV9,CASSAPRDSPLHF
TRBD1,TRBJ1-4,few,TRBV5-6,CASSLEGGLPNEKLFF
-,TRBJ2-5,-,TRBV3-1/TRBV3-2,CASSPQNGGRETQYF
TRBD1,TRBJ1-1,-,TRBV5-8,CASSRDRGLSEAFF
-,TRBJ2-2,-,TRBV24-1,CATEAGDTGELFF
-,TRBJ1-3,-,TRBV10-3,CAISVGAPAGNTIYF
-,TRBJ1-1,-,TRBV7-8,CASSLAGGFTEAFF
TRBD1,TRBJ2-2,-,TRBV2,CASTPAGGTGELFF
TRBD1,TRBJ1-5,-,TRBV7-2,CASSFRTGGDQPQHF
TRBD1,TRBJ1-4,-,TRBV7-2,CASSADRGTNEKLFF
-,TRBJ2-1,-,TRBV19,CASSNQEINEQFF
TRBD1,TRBJ2-6,-,TRBV4-1,CASSQATGETGANVLTF
TRBD2,TRBJ2-1,-,TRBV2,CASRNPAGGYNEQFF
-,TRBJ1-1,-,TRBV18,CASSPPGRGEAFF
-,TRBJ2-1,-,TRBV5-1,CASSPDPGGYNEQFF
TRBD1,TRBJ2-7,-,TRBV5-4,CASSLATGTGDEYF
-,TRBJ1-5,-,TRBV28,CASSSGSFPQPQHF
-,TRBJ1-6,-,TRBV9,CASSVAGTGSGSPLHF
-,TRBJ2-5,-,TRBV6-5,CASSYSEYQETQYF
-,TRBJ2-3,once,TRBV19,CASSPLDSTDTQYF
-,TRBJ1-4,-,TRBV5-1,CASSSRATNEKLFF
TRBD1,TRBJ2-7,once,TRBV6-5,CASRLGQGTYEQYF
-,TRBJ1-1,-,TRBV19,CASRPQRPGGAEAFF
-,TRBJ1-1,-,TRBV9,CASSGASWAGDDTEAFF
-,TRBJ1-5,-,TRBV18,CASSRGPSVGAQHF
-,TRBJ2-7,-,TRBV6-2/TRBV6-3,CASSYISRDEQYF
-,TRBJ1-1,-,TRBV5-1,CASSVGTLGTEAFF
-,TRBJ1-6,-,TRBV19,CASSMMESPLHF
TRBD1,TRBJ1-6,-,TRBV25-1,CASSPQGNNSPLHF
-,TRBJ2-7,-,TRBV30,CAWSATDTLTYEQYF
-,TRBJ1-3,-,TRBV5-1,CASSYNSSGNTIYF
-,TRBJ1-1,-,TRBV10-2,CASTVGTEAFF